Listed below are T cell receptor beta chains from one sample, sequenced in a study of spatial heterogeneity in lung cancer. MiXCR, run by TCRdb on the 5' RACE reads, gives a single entry per CDR3 protein. The sample yields some 2,000 distinct CDR3 sequences, 8% to 9.5% seen once. This sample comprised normal lung tissue next to the tumor, obtained at surgery. The receptors derive from a female donor with early-stage non-small cell lung cancer. The CDR3 runs from the conserved cysteine through the conserved F or W. A D gene is named only where the DNA matches it firmly. Expanded clones get a size class; other rows say once, few or many, or leave the size out.

D: TRBD1; J: TRBJ1-2; V: TRBV7-2; size: large; CDR3: CASSPQGGLGYTF; DNA: TGTGCCAGCAGCCCCCAGGGGGGACTAGGCTACACCTTC
D: TRBD2; J: TRBJ2-1; V: TRBV3-1; size: medium-sized; CDR3: CASSQDGLAGGPWINEQFF; DNA: TGTGCCAGCAGCCAAGATGGTCTAGCGGGGGGGCCGTGGATAAATGAGCAGTTCTTC
D: .; J: TRBJ2-2; V: TRBV11-1; size: medium-sized; CDR3: CASTLGQGTGELFF; DNA: TGTGCCAGCACCCTGGGGCAGGGCACCGGGGAGCTGTTTTTT
D: .; J: TRBJ1-1; V: TRBV20-1; size: large; CDR3: CSARADSMNTEAFF; DNA: TGCAGTGCTAGAGCCGACAGCATGAACACTGAAGCTTTCTTT
D: TRBD2; J: TRBJ2-3; V: TRBV18; size: many; CDR3: CASSPSGGDATQYF; DNA: TGTGCCAGCTCCCCTAGCGGGGGGGATGCTACGCAGTATTTT
D: .; J: TRBJ2-7; V: TRBV7-2; size: medium-sized; CDR3: CASSERYEQYF; DNA: TGTGCCAGCAGCGAGAGGTACGAGCAGTACTTC
D: .; J: TRBJ2-3; V: TRBV5-4; size: medium-sized; CDR3: CASSAVAETSTDTQYF; DNA: TGTGCCAGCAGCGCCGTAGCGGAGACTAGCACAGATACGCAGTATTTT
D: .; J: TRBJ2-1; V: TRBV20-1; size: medium-sized; CDR3: CSTGVGGSYNEQFF; DNA: TGCAGCACAGGCGTGGGGGGCTCCTACAATGAGCAGTTCTTC
D: TRBD1; J: TRBJ2-3; V: TRBV11-1; size: medium-sized; CDR3: CASSLASGGPDTQYF; DNA: TGTGCCAGCAGCTTAGCCTCAGGGGGCCCAGATACGCAGTATTTT
D: TRBD1; J: TRBJ1-2; V: TRBV7-3; size: large; CDR3: CASSPTGDYGYTF; DNA: TGTGCCAGCAGCCCGACAGGGGACTATGGCTACACCTTC
D: .; J: TRBJ1-5; V: TRBV4-3; size: large; CDR3: CASSQEGTSNQPQHF; DNA: TGCGCCAGCAGCCAAGAAGGGACCAGCAATCAGCCCCAGCATTTT
D: .; J: TRBJ2-1; V: TRBV20-1; size: medium-sized; CDR3: CSASSAYNEQFF; DNA: TGCAGTGCTAGCAGCGCTTACAATGAGCAGTTCTTC
D: .; J: TRBJ1-5; V: TRBV27; size: medium-sized; CDR3: CASSLSWSFNQPQHF; DNA: TGTGCCAGCAGTTTATCGTGGAGCTTCAATCAGCCCCAGCATTTT
D: TRBD2; J: TRBJ2-1; V: TRBV7-6; size: medium-sized; CDR3: CASSLGLIAGGSAEQFF; DNA: TGTGCCAGCAGCTTGGGGCTGATAGCGGGGGGGTCCGCTGAGCAGTTCTTC
D: .; J: TRBJ2-3; V: TRBV27; size: medium-sized; CDR3: CASSLWGANTDTQYF; DNA: TGTGCCAGCAGTTTATGGGGGGCGAACACAGATACGCAGTATTTT
D: .; J: TRBJ2-3; V: TRBV5-1; size: medium-sized; CDR3: CASSLFSGGTDTQYF; DNA: TGCGCCAGCAGCTTGTTTAGCGGTGGAACAGATACGCAGTATTTT
D: .; J: TRBJ1-6; V: TRBV6-6; size: medium-sized; CDR3: CATQTAYNSPLHF; DNA: TGTGCCACCCAGACGGCCTATAATTCACCCCTCCACTTT
D: .; J: TRBJ2-5; V: TRBV5-1; size: large; CDR3: CASTPLAYQETQYF; DNA: TGCGCCAGCACCCCTTTGGCGTACCAAGAGACCCAGTACTTC
D: TRBD2; J: TRBJ2-3; V: TRBV7-2; size: medium-sized; CDR3: CASSPRGGLGSTQYF; DNA: TGTGCCAGCAGCCCGCGGGGGGGCCTAGGTTCTACGCAGTATTTT
D: .; J: TRBJ2-3; V: TRBV28; size: .; CDR3: CASSRRGATLGLTDTQYF; DNA: TGTGCCAGCAGTCGCCGGGGGGCCACACTAGGGTTGACAGATACGCAGTATTTT
D: TRBD1; J: TRBJ1-2; V: TRBV4-1; size: medium-sized; CDR3: CASSHAGTGSDYGYTF; DNA: TGCGCCAGCAGCCATGCCGGGACAGGGAGTGACTATGGCTACACCTTC
D: .; J: TRBJ2-5; V: TRBV12-3/TRBV12-4; size: medium-sized; CDR3: CASSYGALETQYF; DNA: TGTGCCAGCAGTTACGGGGCCTTAGAGACCCAGTACTTC
D: .; J: TRBJ2-2; V: TRBV7-7; size: .; CDR3: CASSSRGGTGELFF; DNA: TGTGCCAGCAGTTCCAGGGGCGGTACCGGGGAGCTGTTTTTT
D: TRBD2; J: TRBJ2-1; V: TRBV2; size: .; CDR3: CASSERELAEGSYNEQFF; DNA: TGTGCCAGCAGTGAAAGGGAACTAGCGGAGGGGTCCTACAATGAGCAGTTCTTC
D: TRBD1; J: TRBJ2-7; V: TRBV12-3/TRBV12-4; size: many; CDR3: CASSRAYRGPSDYEQYF; DNA: TGTGCCAGCAGTCGTGCCTACAGGGGGCCATCTGACTACGAGCAGTACTTC
D: TRBD1; J: TRBJ2-7; V: TRBV19; size: medium-sized; CDR3: CASSLRGKNYEQYF; DNA: TGTGCCAGTAGTCTCAGGGGGAAAAACTACGAGCAGTACTTC
D: .; J: TRBJ2-7; V: TRBV14; size: .; CDR3: CASSQDPNEQYF; DNA: TGTGCCAGCAGCCAAGATCCCAACGAGCAGTACTTC
D: .; J: TRBJ2-1; V: TRBV7-3; size: medium-sized; CDR3: CASSLMAGSHNEQFF; DNA: TGTGCCAGCAGCTTAATGGCGGGTAGTCACAATGAGCAGTTCTTC
D: TRBD1; J: TRBJ2-3; V: TRBV5-6; size: medium-sized; CDR3: CASSVIFRGQTDTQYF; DNA: TGTGCCAGCAGCGTGATCTTCAGGGGGCAAACAGATACGCAGTATTTT
D: TRBD1; J: TRBJ2-5; V: TRBV20-1; size: .; CDR3: CSATGTGQETQYF; DNA: TGCAGTGCTACCGGGACAGGGCAAGAGACCCAGTACTTC
D: TRBD2; J: TRBJ2-1; V: TRBV9; size: medium-sized; CDR3: CASSVVGTSGPSSYNEQFF; DNA: TGTGCCAGCAGCGTAGTTGGGACTAGCGGGCCGAGCTCCTACAATGAGCAGTTCTTC
D: .; J: TRBJ1-1; V: TRBV11-2; size: many; CDR3: CASSWGTATEAFF; DNA: TGTGCCAGCAGCTGGGGCACAGCCACTGAAGCTTTCTTT
D: TRBD1; J: TRBJ2-7; V: TRBV10-3; size: medium-sized; CDR3: CAITQGQGRYEQYF; DNA: TGTGCCATCACCCAAGGACAGGGACGTTACGAGCAGTACTTC
D: TRBD1; J: TRBJ2-6; V: TRBV29-1; size: many; CDR3: CSAVDTGGNSGANVLTF; DNA: TGCAGCGCTGTAGATACAGGGGGCAACTCTGGGGCCAACGTCCTGACTTTC
D: .; J: TRBJ2-7; V: TRBV4-1; size: .; CDR3: CASSQEFPRPSYEQYF; DNA: TGCGCCAGCAGCCAAGAATTCCCGAGGCCCTCCTACGAGCAGTACTTC